This T cell receptor beta chain is from a study of T cell responses to AZD1222 COVID-19 vaccine. General observations from the study: Repertoires were sampled only after the peak T cell response. Among AZD1222 vaccinees, only five to seven were seropositive at baseline.

The protocol was immunoSEQ multiplex PCR, while the TCRdb copy is restricted to in-frame clones and leaves out a portion. The sample yields approximately 130,000 clones, approximately 85% seen once. V shed 5 bases and J shed 0 bases, with 7 bases lying between them. The CDR3 extends over 13 amino acids. Germline CDR1 reads WSHSY; CDR2 reads SAAADI. Comments on this clone: The antigen is undetermined.

The TCR was taken from an adult who received the MenACWY meningococcal vaccine as a control. The sample in question was peripheral blood, obtained 28 days after the second dose of the MenACWY control vaccine. The rearrangement joins TRBV10-2 to TRBJ1-2; D gene uncertain. This CDR3 reads CASSPGANYGYTF. The CDR3 coding sequence is TGCGCCAGCAGTCCGGGAGCTAACTATGGCTACACCTTC.